The TCR beta chain described here comes from a study of shared clonotypes between healthy human individuals. Findings and limits, study-wide: In the sorted subsets, rarefaction showed sequencing was incomplete despite large depth. Among donors, clonotype sharing was expected to be affected by sequencing depth.

This CDR3 contains 14 residues. Per germline, CDR1 SQVTM and CDR2 ANQGSEA. The V gene end was trimmed by 4 bases and the J gene end by 4 bases; junction bases not matched to a gene: 5. Sequencing used immunoSEQ multiplex PCR; TCRdb keeps in-frame clones, though not all of them. The repertoire holds about 1.4 million clones, roughly 96% seen once, with 1.2% in the top ten. Notes on this clone: Its target is not known.

This rearrangement joins TRBV29-1 to TRBJ2-1; 9 positions match TRBD1. The sequence was collected from a man under 40 in good health. Sequencing was performed on naive CD4+ T cells sorted from blood. Regarding subset: CD45RA+ positively selected. In DNA, the CDR3 is TGCAGCGTTGGGGCGGACAGGGGATACAATGAGCAGTTCTTC. Its translation: CSVGADRGYNEQFF.